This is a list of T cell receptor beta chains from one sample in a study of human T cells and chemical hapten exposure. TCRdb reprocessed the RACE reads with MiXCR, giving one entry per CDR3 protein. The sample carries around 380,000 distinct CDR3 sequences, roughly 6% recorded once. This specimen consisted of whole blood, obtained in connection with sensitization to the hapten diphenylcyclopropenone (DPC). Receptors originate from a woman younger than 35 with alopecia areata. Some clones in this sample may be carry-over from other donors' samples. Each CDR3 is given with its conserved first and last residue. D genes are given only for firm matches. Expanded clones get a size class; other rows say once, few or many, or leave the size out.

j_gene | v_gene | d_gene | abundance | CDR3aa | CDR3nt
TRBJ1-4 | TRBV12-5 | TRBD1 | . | CASGLGQGEKLFF | TGTGCTAGTGGTTTGGGACAGGGTGAAAAACTGTTTTTT
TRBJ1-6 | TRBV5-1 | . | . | CASSSRPWEGSPLHF | TGCGCCAGCAGCTCCCGTCCATGGGAGGGCTCACCCCTCCACTTT
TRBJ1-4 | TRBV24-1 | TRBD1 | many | CATRKQGEATNEKLFF | TGTGCCACCAGGAAGCAGGGGGAGGCAACTAATGAAAAACTGTTTTTT
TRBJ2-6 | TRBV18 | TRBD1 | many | CASSPRTGGAGANVLTF | TGTGCCAGCTCACCCAGAACAGGGGGCGCTGGGGCCAACGTCCTGACTTTC
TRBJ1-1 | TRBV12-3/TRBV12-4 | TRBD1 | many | CASIMGTGTEAFF | TGTGCCAGCATTATGGGGACAGGCACTGAAGCTTTCTTT
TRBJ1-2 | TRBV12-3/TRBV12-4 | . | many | CASSFGAGMGGYTF | TGTGCCAGCAGTTTCGGCGCTGGGATGGGTGGCTACACCTTC
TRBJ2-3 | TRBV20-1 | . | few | CSASIRSTDTQYF | TGCAGTGCTAGTATTCGGTCCACAGATACGCAGTATTTT
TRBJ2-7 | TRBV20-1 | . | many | CSAWDNYEQYF | TGCAGTGCTTGGGACAACTACGAGCAGTACTTC
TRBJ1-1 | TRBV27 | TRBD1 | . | CASSYKGAVTEAFF | TGTGCCAGCAGTTATAAGGGGGCAGTCACTGAAGCTTTCTTT
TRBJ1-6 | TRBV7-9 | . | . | CASSRRPISPLHF | TGTGCCAGCAGCCGACGCCCAATTTCACCCCTCCACTTT
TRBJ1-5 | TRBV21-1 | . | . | CASSKVWRGNDQPQHF | TGTGCCAGCAGCAAAGTTTGGAGGGGTAACGATCAGCCCCAGCATTTT
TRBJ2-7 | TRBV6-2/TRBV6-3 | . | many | CASSSTGAYEQYF | TGTGCCAGCAGTTCCACTGGGGCCTACGAGCAGTACTTC
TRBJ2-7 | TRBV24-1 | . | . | CAPTTPRERTTGPTEEQYF | TGTGCCCCCACTACGCCCCGAGAAAGGACTACAGGGCCCACGGAGGAGCAGTACTTC
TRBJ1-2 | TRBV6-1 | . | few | CASSARTTFTF | TGTGCCAGCAGTGCAAGGACCACTTTCACCTTC
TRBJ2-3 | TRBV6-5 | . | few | CASVSSTDTQYF | TGTGCCAGCGTCAGTAGCACAGATACGCAGTATTTT
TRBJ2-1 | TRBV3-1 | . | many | CASSQMRASSYNEQFF | TGTGCCAGCAGCCAAATGCGGGCGAGCTCCTACAATGAGCAGTTCTTC
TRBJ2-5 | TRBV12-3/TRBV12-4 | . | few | CASTSRGAQVQETQYF | TGTGCCAGCACCTCTCGGGGGGCGCAGGTCCAAGAGACCCAGTACTTC
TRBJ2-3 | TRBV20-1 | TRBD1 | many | CSAEGQGTDTQYF | TGCAGTGCTGAGGGACAGGGCACAGATACGCAGTATTTT
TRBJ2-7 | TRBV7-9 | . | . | CASTQRGAPYEQYF | TGTGCCAGCACCCAGAGGGGGGCCCCCTACGAGCAGTACTTC
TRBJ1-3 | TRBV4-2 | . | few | CASSQAGAGIGGNTIYF | TGTGCCAGCAGCCAAGCGGGGGCAGGGATAGGCGGAAACACCATATATTTT
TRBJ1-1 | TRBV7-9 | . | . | CASSLVRNYIHTEAFF | TGTGCCAGCAGCTTAGTTAGGAATTACATCCACACTGAAGCTTTCTTT
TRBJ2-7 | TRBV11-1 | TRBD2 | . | CASSEMASGGNEQYF | TGTGCCAGCAGCGAAATGGCTAGCGGGGGTAACGAGCAGTACTTC
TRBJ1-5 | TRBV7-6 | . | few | CASSPTPRMFQPQHF | TGTGCCAGCAGCCCCACCCCCAGAATGTTTCAGCCCCAGCATTTT
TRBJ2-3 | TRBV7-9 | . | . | CASQQDRDTQYF | TGTGCCAGCCAACAAGACAGAGATACGCAGTATTTT
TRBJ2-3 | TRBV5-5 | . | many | CASQEGGTDTQYF | TGTGCCAGTCAGGAGGGAGGCACAGATACGCAGTATTTT
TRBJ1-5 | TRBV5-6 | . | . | CASSLGQGESQPQHF | TGTGCCAGCAGCTTGGGGCAGGGAGAAAGTCAGCCCCAGCATTTT
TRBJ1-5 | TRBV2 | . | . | CASSDRGYQPQHF | TGTGCCAGCAGTGACAGGGGCTATCAGCCCCAGCATTTT
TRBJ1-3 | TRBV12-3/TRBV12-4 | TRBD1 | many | CASSPRQGSGNTIYF | TGTGCCAGCAGCCCCAGACAGGGGTCTGGAAACACCATATATTTT
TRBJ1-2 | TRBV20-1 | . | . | CSARDGGIMDGYTF | TGCAGTGCTAGAGATGGGGGAATCATGGATGGCTACACCTTC
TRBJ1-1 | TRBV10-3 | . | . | CAISAVAAPNTEAFF | TGTGCCATCAGTGCAGTCGCCGCACCGAACACTGAAGCTTTCTTT
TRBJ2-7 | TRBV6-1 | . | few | CASSDPTGTYEQYF | TGTGCCAGCAGTGACCCCACAGGCACCTACGAGCAGTACTTC
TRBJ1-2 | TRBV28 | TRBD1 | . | CASSLDRAYNYGYTF | TGTGCCAGCAGTTTGGACAGGGCGTATAACTATGGCTACACCTTC